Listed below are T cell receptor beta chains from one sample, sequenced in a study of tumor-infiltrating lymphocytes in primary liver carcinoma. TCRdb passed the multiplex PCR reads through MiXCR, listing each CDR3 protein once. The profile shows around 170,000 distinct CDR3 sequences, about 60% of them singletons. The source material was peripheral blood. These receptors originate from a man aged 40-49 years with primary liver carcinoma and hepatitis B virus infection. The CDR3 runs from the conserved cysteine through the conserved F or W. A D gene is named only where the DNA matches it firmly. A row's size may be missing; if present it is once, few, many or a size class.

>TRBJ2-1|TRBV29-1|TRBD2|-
CSVEVLSGSEEEQFF
TGCAGCGTTGAAGTGTTGAGCGGGAGTGAGGAGGAGCAGTTCTTC
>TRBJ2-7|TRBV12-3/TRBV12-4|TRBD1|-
CASRRTGGEQYF
TGTGCCAGCAGGCGGACAGGGGGCGAGCAGTACTTC
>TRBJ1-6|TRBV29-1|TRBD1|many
CSGRQGQNSPLHF
TGCAGCGGGCGACAGGGGCAGAATTCACCCCTCCACTTT
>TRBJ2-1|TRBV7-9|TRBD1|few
CASSLGTGSYNEQFF
TGTGCCAGCAGCTTAGGGACAGGCTCCTACAATGAGCAGTTCTTC
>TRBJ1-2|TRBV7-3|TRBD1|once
CASSPGTGKRGESGYTF
TGTGCCAGCAGCCCGGGGACAGGGAAGAGAGGAGAAAGCGGCTACACCTTC
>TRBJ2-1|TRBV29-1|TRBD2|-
CSVEKRAGAYEQFF
TGCAGCGTTGAAAAGCGTGCGGGAGCCTATGAGCAGTTCTTC
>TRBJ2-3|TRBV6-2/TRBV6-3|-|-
CASSTGAGFPDTQYF
TGTGCCAGCAGTACCGGGGCAGGGTTCCCAGATACGCAGTATTTT
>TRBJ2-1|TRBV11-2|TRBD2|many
CASSFSGGDNEQFF
TGTGCCAGCAGCTTTAGCGGGGGGGACAATGAGCAGTTCTTC
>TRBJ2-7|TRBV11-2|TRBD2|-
CASNTLSGDYEQYF
TGTGCCAGCAACACCCTTAGCGGGGACTACGAGCAGTACTTC
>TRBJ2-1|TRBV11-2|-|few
CASTLNAGDNGQFF
TGTGCCAGCACCCTAAATGCAGGGGACAATGGGCAGTTCTTC
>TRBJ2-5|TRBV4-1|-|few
CASSQEGGRGGETQYF
TGCGCCAGCAGCCAGGAAGGTGGCAGGGGGGGAGAGACCCAGTACTTC
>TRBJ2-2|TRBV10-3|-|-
CAISDDGMIGAGELFF
TGTGCCATCAGTGACGACGGGATGATAGGAGCCGGGGAGCTGTTTTTT
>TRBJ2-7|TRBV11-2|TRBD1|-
CASRSTGGRRYEHYF
TGTGCCAGCAGGTCTACAGGGGGCCGGAGGTATGAGCATTACTTC
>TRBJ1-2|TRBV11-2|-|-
CASSFAGERGYTF
TGCGCCAGCAGCTTTGCGGGGGAGAGGGGCTACACCTTC
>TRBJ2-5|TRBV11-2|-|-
CASSLGAGASLETQYF
TGTGCTAGCAGCTTAGGAGCAGGGGCCTCCCTTGAGACCCAGTACTTC
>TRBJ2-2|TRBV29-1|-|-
CSVEWGNAGELFF
TGCAGCGTTGAATGGGGGAACGCCGGGGAGCTGTTTTTT
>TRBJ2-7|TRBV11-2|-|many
CASSLVEGVGEQYF
TGTGCCAGCAGCTTAGTCGAGGGGGTAGGAGAGCAGTACTTC
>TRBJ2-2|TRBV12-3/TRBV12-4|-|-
CASGPVQQNTGELFF
TGTGCCAGCGGGCCCGTACAGCAGAACACCGGGGAGCTGTTTTTT
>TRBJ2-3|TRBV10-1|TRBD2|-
CASGGSTSGTDTQYF
TGCGCCAGCGGCGGCTCGACTAGCGGCACAGATACGCAGTATTTT
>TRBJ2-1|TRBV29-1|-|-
CSVEELAYYNEQFF
TGCAGCGTTGAAGAGCTAGCCTACTACAATGAGCAGTTCTTC
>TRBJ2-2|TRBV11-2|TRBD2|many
CASSVFPLPSGSHTGELFF
TGTGCCAGCAGCGTATTTCCCTTGCCCAGCGGGAGTCACACCGGGGAGCTGTTTTTT
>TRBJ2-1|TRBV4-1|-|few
CASSQSVDSYNEQFF
TGCGCCAGCAGCCAATCCGTCGACTCCTACAATGAGCAGTTCTTC
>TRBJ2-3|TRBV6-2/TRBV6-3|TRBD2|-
CASSSRGDSQYF
TGTGCCAGCAGCTCCCGGGGGGATTCACAGTATTTT
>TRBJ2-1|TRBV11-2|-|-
CASSLRGGGSSYNEQFF
TGTGCCAGCAGCTTGAGGGGGGGGGGGTCGTCCTACAATGAGCAGTTCTTC
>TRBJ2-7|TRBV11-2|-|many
CASSFSKSPLSYEQYF
TGTGCCAGCAGCTTTTCTAAGTCGCCTCTTTCCTACGAGCAGTACTTC
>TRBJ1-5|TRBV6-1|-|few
CASSEVLGPSQPQHF
TGTGCCAGCAGTGAAGTTTTAGGACCGAGCCAGCCCCAGCATTTT
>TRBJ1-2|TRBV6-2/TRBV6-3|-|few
CASSPAGDSGGTF
TGTGCCAGCAGTCCCGCTGGAGACAGCGGAGGCACCTTC
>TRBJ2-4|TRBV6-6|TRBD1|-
CASSYPKGQGGYIQYF
TGTGCCAGCAGTTACCCCAAGGGACAGGGCGGTTACATTCAGTACTTC
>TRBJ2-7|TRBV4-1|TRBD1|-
CASSLRQGSSYEQHF
TGCGCCAGCAGCCTCCGACAGGGGTCATCCTACGAGCAGCACTTC
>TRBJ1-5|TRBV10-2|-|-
CASSEPGFYQPQHF
TGCGCCAGCAGTGAGCCAGGGTTTTATCAGCCCCAGCATTTT
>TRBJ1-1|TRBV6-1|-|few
CASSIMNTEAFF
TGTGCCAGCAGTATAATGAACACTGAAGCTTTCTTT
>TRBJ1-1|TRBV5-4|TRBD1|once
CASSFGSGTGNIEAFF
TGTGCCAGTAGTTTTGGTTCCGGGACAGGGAACATTGAAGCTTTCTTT
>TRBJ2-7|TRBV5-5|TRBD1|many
CASSFNPGGEQYF
TGTGCCAGCAGCTTTAATCCAGGGGGAGAGCAGTACTTC
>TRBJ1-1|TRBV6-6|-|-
CASSAARENTKAFF
TGTGCCAGCAGTGCGGCCAGGGAGAACACTAAAGCTTTCTTT
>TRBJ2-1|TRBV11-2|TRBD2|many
CASSLIAGDEQFF
TGTGCCAGCAGCTTAATAGCGGGAGATGAGCAGTTCTTC
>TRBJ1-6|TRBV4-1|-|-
CASSQDRGGYKGYNSPLHF
TGCGCCAGCAGCCAAGATCGAGGAGGGTATAAGGGTTATAATTCACCCCTCCACTTT
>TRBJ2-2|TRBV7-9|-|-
CASSFNLGELFF
TGTGCCAGCAGCTTTAACCTCGGGGAGCTGTTTTTT
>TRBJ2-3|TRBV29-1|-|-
CRVDRDPSTDTQYF
TGCAGGGTTGACCGGGACCCGAGCACAGATACGCAGTATTTT
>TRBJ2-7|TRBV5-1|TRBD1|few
CASSPRQGGYEQYF
TGCGCCAGCAGCCCGCGACAGGGGGGCTACGAGCAGTACTTC
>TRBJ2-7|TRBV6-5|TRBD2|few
CASSVTRTSRYEQYF
TGTGCCAGCAGTGTAACCCGGACTAGTAGGTACGAGCAGTACTTC
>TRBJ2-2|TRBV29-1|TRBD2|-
CSVGTSGSYSGELFF
TGCAGCGTCGGGACTAGCGGGAGTTACTCCGGGGAGCTGTTTTTT
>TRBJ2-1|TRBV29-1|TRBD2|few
CIVPSGLSYNEQSF
TGCATCGTTCCTAGCGGGCTCTCCTACAATGAGCAGTCCTTC
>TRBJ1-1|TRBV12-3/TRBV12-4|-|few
CASSLSGLTEAFF
TGTGCCAGCAGTTTATCTGGACTCACTGAAGCTTTCTTT
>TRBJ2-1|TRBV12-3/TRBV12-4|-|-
CASSTPAGMGIEQFF
TGTGCCAGCAGCACCCCGGCAGGGATGGGGATTGAGCAGTTCTTC
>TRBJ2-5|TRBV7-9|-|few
CASSSTRRGQETQYF
TGTGCCAGCAGCTCTACACGCCGGGGTCAAGAGACCCAGTACTTC
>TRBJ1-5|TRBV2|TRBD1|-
CASSPGTVINQPQHF
TGTGCCAGCAGCCCAGGGACAGTTATCAATCAGCCCCAGCATTTT
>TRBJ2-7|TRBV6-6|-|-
CASRLGSSYEQYF
TGTGCCAGCCGCCTCGGGAGTTCCTACGAGCAGTACTTC
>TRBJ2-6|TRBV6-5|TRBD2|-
CASRGLAGGTGDNVLTF
TGTGCCAGCAGAGGACTAGCGGGAGGAACTGGGGACAACGTCCTGACTTTC
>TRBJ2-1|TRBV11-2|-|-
CASSLGVPHNEQFF
TGTGCCAGCAGCTTAGGAGTCCCCCACAATGAGCAGTTCTTC
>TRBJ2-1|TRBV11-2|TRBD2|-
CASSPRLAGGSYNEQLF
TGTGCCAGCAGCCCCCGACTAGCGGGAGGCTCCTACAATGAGCAACTCTTC
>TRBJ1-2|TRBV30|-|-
CAWSVQGLYGYTF
TGTGCCTGGAGTGTACAAGGTCTCTATGGCTACACCTTC
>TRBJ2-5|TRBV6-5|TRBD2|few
CASSRGLAGTGETQYF
TGTGCCAGCAGCCGAGGACTAGCGGGAACGGGGGAGACCCAGTACTTC
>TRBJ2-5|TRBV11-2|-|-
CASSSNRVLDTQYF
TGTGCCAGTAGCTCTAACAGGGTTTTAGATACCCAGTACTTC
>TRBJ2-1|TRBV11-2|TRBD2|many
CASSLGVSGASYNEQFF
TGTGCCAGCAGCTTAGGTGTTAGCGGGGCCTCCTACAATGAGCAGTTCTTC
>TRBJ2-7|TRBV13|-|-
CASSYRDEAYEQYF
TGTGCCAGCAGCTACCGGGACGAAGCCTACGAGCAGTACTTC